This TCR beta chain was sequenced in a study of blood T cell repertoires in COVID-19. This clone was picked up a small number of times. Cohort placement rested on clinical history that participants reported themselves. Produced via immunoSEQ multiplex PCR; TCRdb's table is partial and in-frame only. The table has around 470,000 clones, around 90% seen once; the top ten hold more than 0.55%. Trimming shortened V by 4 bases and J by 2 bases, and 17 bases separated the two germline ends. The CDR3 is 16 amino acids. Germline lookup yields CDR1 MGHRA and CDR2 YSYEKL. The receptor was isolated from a man younger than 30 who had recovered from COVID-19. The specimen was PBMCs or T cells enriched from blood (not recorded which). The chain couples TRBV4-1 to TRBJ2-5, with TRBD2 as a possible D gene (6 bases). The CDR3: CASSLMGTGTQETQYF. The CDR3, as DNA: TGCGCCAGCAGCCTAATGGGTACCGGGACTCAAGAGACCCAGTACTTC.